The 2 T cell receptor beta chains listed next were all sequenced from one sample in a study of PD-1 blockade in mismatch repair-deficient tumors. These receptors have no known antigen. Some clones are missing from TCRdb's copy, which holds only in-frame ones; the method was immunoSEQ multiplex PCR. This sample yields 9,400 or so clones, of which about 88% are seen a single time; roughly 14% belongs to the top ten. Stated time point: approximately 9-day in vitro stimulation with candidate mutation-associated neoantigen peptide 1. Here the sequenced sample was cells cultured in vitro, taken from a patient treated with pembrolizumab. The origin of the receptors is an adult with mismatch repair-deficient cancer.

This chain uses TRBV5-1 with TRBJ2-7; tentatively, D is TRBD2 (6 bases). V was shortened by 0 bases and J by 3 bases, with 13 bases between the two germline ends. The CDR3 runs 15 residues. Germline loops: CDR1 SGHRS, CDR2 YFSETQ. The CDR3 nucleotides are TGCGCCAGCAGCTTGGAGCCTGCGGGGCACTACGAGCAGTACTTC. Protein sequence: CASSLEPAGHYEQYF.

The V call is TRBV5-1, the J call TRBJ1-2; 7 nucleotides line up with TRBD1. CDR1 and CDR2 (germline): SGHRS, YFSETQ. This CDR3 is 15 amino acids long. V lost 1 base and J lost 8; bases outside the gene matches: 11. CDR3 amino acids: CASSLSVRQGRGYTF. CDR3 DNA sequence: TGCGCCAGCAGCTTGTCGGTAAGACAGGGAAGAGGCTACACCTTC.